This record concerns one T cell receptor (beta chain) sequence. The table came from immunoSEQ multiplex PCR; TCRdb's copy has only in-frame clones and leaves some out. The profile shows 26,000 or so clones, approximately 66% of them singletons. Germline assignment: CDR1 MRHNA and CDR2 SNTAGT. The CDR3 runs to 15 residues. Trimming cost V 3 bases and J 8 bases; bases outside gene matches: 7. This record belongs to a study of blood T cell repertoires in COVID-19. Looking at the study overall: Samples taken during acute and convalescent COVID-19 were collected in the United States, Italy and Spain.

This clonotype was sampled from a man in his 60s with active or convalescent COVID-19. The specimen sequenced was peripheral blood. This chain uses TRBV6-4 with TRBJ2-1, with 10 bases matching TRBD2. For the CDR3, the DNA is TGTGCCAGCAGTGAAGAGCGGGGGGGGATGGATGAGCAGTTCTTC. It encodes CASSEERGGMDEQFF.